This T cell receptor beta chain was recorded in a study of blood T cell repertoires in COVID-19 (dated by TCRdb to the early 2020s). In terms of the full investigation: Samples from collaborators originated in the United States, Italy and Spain and spanned both the acute and convalescent phases of COVID-19. The material from the prospective study consisted of cDNA or gDNA derived from T cells, B-cell-depleted T cells, or PBMCs. Subjects who had been exposed to COVID-19, were actively infected with it, or had recovered from it provided the deeply sampled blood TCRbeta repertoires that made up the dataset. The repertoires were made available in a free public database intended to serve as a resource for research on the immune response to SARS-CoV-2. Samples came from the ongoing ImmuneRACE study (first 160 participants) plus 1,254 subjects from 6 global collaborators. Nearly every sample came with metadata listing a de-identified subject ID, COVID-19 status, age in years and sex. Where available, HLA class I and class II types were obtained from metadata supplied by the sample provider rather than from assay-based typing. Points the paper makes about the study in general: The quantity of clinical and demographic metadata differed by source and by participant and was supplied without curation.

TCRbeta CDR3 regions were amplified from genomic DNA by means of the immunoSEQ Assay, a bias-controlled multiplex PCR. The published analysis was carried out like this. Nucleated cell counts per sample were estimated from amplification of reference gene primers within the assay. Sequence reads were collapsed and filtered to measure the absolute abundance of every unique TCRbeta CDR3 rearrangement. For each sample, productive Simpson clonality was calculated by taking the square root of Simpson's diversity index across productive rearrangements. TCRdb mirrors the immuneACCESS table, restricted to in-frame sequences. Some clones are absent from its copies; in checked studies, under half trace to an unresolved V gene, and the reason for the others is unknown. Clonal size and the V and J genes are those of that table, whereas D and trimming came from the DNA. This sample gives tens of thousands of clones in total; 85% to 90% of them show up just once. Of the sample, 1.4% falls within the top ten clones.

Each collaborating institution followed its own protocols to collect whole blood in K2EDTA tubes. For TCRbeta analysis, collaborators shipped samples in one of three forms: frozen whole blood, isolated PBMCs, or DNA extracted from either of those sample types. As regards this clone: What antigen it recognizes has not been identified. Base qualities are missing; no much larger clone stands one base away.

V lost 1 base and J lost 3 bases, and the count of bases not matched to a germline gene is 5. Reading the germline V gene (reference sequence) gives CDR1 LNHNV and CDR2 YYDKDF. The CDR3 runs 17 amino acids, cysteine and phenylalanine included. CDR3 DNA is the only sequence kept; it has 51 bases, read in frame from the first base. The V and J genes are TRBV15 and TRBJ2-1; 11 central nucleotides agree with TRBD2. Specimen: peripheral blood. This TCR derives from a man in his 60s with acute or convalescent COVID-19. The bases are TGTGCCACCAGCAGAGGCGGGCTAGCGGGGGGCTACAATGAGCAGTTCTTC. Protein translation: CATSRGGLAGGYNEQFF.